This T cell receptor (beta chain) was retrieved from a study of human T cells and chemical hapten exposure. Study context: Alopecia areata, totalis and universalis patients, mostly female, were included. General study results and limits: Patch test score tracked positively with PT1 expanded TCR counts.

The sample holds a few counts of this clonotype. No antigen is known for it. From the RACE reads, TCRdb called clonotypes with MiXCR, one entry per CDR3 protein. This table has approximately 320,000 distinct CDR3 sequences, 5.5% appearing once. The junction had 10 bases not matched to a gene; V was cut back by 12 bases and J by 5 bases. Germline V lookup: CDR1 KGHDR, CDR2 SFDVKD. The CDR3 has 13 residues. Described time point: pre-sensitization, week 0. The treatment denotes: therapeutic diphenylcyclopropenone sensitization with weekly scalp DPC. Investigators collected blood before applying each patch test. Each donor was an alopecia patient between 18 and 70 years of age who qualified for DPC.

The chain is built from TRBV24-1 and TRBJ1-2; 8 nucleotides align to TRBD1. This TCR derives from a young woman with alopecia areata. Some clones in this sample may be carry-over from other donors' samples. The sample here was whole blood, taken in connection with sensitization to the hapten diphenylcyclopropenone (DPC). CDR3 nucleotides: TGTGCCCTCAAGGACAGGGAGGAGTATGGCTACACCTTC. Translation: CALKDREEYGYTF.